These T cell receptor beta chains were read from a single sample in a study of blood T cell repertoires in COVID-19. The data were produced by immunoSEQ multiplex PCR, yet TCRdb's version contains in-frame clones alone and is incomplete. The sample has around 19,000 clones, 70% to 90% seen once. Material for sequencing was peripheral blood. All receptors derive from a human donor in a cohort sampled during active COVID-19. Each CDR3 is given with its conserved first and last residue. The D gene is left open where the match is weak. The listing skips clone size in some rows; elsewhere it reads once, few, many or a size class.

>once|.|TRBJ2-1|TRBV7-6
CASSTLQGRSYNEQFF
TGTGCCAGCAGCACGCTTCAGGGGCGCTCCTACAATGAGCAGTTCTTC
>.|.|TRBJ1-2|TRBV19
CASSIQGSGYTF
TGTGCCAGTAGTATACAGGGGAGTGGCTACACCTTC
>.|.|TRBJ1-6|TRBV28
CASSLQGSPLHF
TGTGCCAGCAGTTTACAGGGTTCACCCCTCCACTTT
>once|.|TRBJ1-6|TRBV4-1
CASSQDKGVSPLHF
TGCGCCAGCAGCCAAGATAAGGGGGTCTCACCCCTCCACTTT
>.|.|TRBJ1-2|TRBV30
CAWSVRREYYGYTF
TGTGCCTGGAGTGTACGGAGGGAGTACTATGGCTACACCTTC
>.|TRBD2|TRBJ2-1|TRBV6-1
CASSDSGTIYNEQFF
TGTGCCAGCAGTGATTCCGGGACTATCTACAATGAGCAGTTCTTC
>.|TRBD2|TRBJ2-2|TRBV28
CASSGAGEGPGELFF
TGTGCCAGCAGTGGAGCGGGAGAGGGACCCGGGGAGCTGTTTTTT
>.|TRBD1|TRBJ1-2|TRBV5-1
CASSLWTGNGYTF
TGCGCCAGCAGCTTATGGACAGGGAATGGCTACACCTTC
>once|TRBD2|TRBJ2-3|TRBV15
CATQRGTDTQYF
TGTGCCACCCAGCGGGGGACAGATACGCAGTATTTT
>.|.|TRBJ2-5|TRBV12-3/TRBV12-4
CASSFRGEETQYF
TGTGCCAGCAGTTTCAGGGGTGAAGAGACCCAGTACTTC
>.|TRBD2|TRBJ2-1|TRBV19
CSSGLGSYNEQFF
TGTTCCTCGGGACTAGGTTCCTACAATGAGCAGTTCTTC
>.|.|TRBJ1-4|TRBV7-8
CASSFEGSYATNEKLFF
TGTGCCAGCAGCTTCGAGGGCAGCTATGCAACTAATGAAAAACTGTTTTTT
>.|TRBD2|TRBJ2-1|TRBV9
CASSVDGSGRAEEQFF
TGTGCCAGCAGCGTAGACGGGAGCGGGAGGGCCGAGGAGCAGTTCTTC
>.|TRBD1|TRBJ1-1|TRBV30
CAWMFVVDRGDEAFF
TGTGCCTGGATGTTTGTTGTAGACAGGGGCGATGAAGCTTTCTTT
>.|TRBD1|TRBJ2-3|TRBV5-6
CASSSDRVGDTQYF
TGTGCCAGCAGCTCAGACAGGGTTGGAGATACGCAGTATTTT
>.|.|TRBJ1-1|TRBV5-4
CASSLTVNTEAFF
TGTGCCAGCAGCCTGACAGTGAACACTGAAGCTTTCTTT
>few|TRBD2|TRBJ2-2|TRBV20-1
CSASRSGGTGELFF
TGCAGTGCTAGTCGTAGCGGGGGCACCGGGGAGCTGTTTTTT
>.|.|TRBJ2-3|TRBV3-1/TRBV3-2
CASSHSTGRDTQYF
TGTGCCAGCAGCCATTCTACAGGGCGAGATACGCAGTATTTT
>.|.|TRBJ2-3|TRBV30
CAWSVLWYF
TGTGCCTGGAGTGTACTCTGGTATTTT
>.|.|TRBJ1-5|TRBV29-1
CSVLHGFGQPQHF
TGCAGCGTCCTGCATGGGTTCGGGCAGCCCCAGCATTTT
>.|TRBD1|TRBJ2-7|TRBV11-2
CASSTGDLWEQYF
TGTGCCAGCAGCACAGGGGATCTGTGGGAGCAGTACTTC
>.|.|TRBJ2-7|TRBV4-1
CASSQELMVEDEQYF
TGCGCCAGCAGCCAAGAACTAATGGTGGAGGACGAGCAGTACTTC
>few|TRBD1|TRBJ1-4|TRBV6-5
CASSNRGGHEKLFF
TGTGCCAGCAGTAACAGGGGGGGCCATGAAAAACTGTTTTTT
>.|.|TRBJ1-3|TRBV21-1
CASSKGRVLGNTIYF
TGTGCCAGCAGCAAAGGCAGGGTACTTGGAAACACCATATATTTT
>.|.|TRBJ1-1|TRBV5-1
CASSSRTANTEAFF
TGCGCCAGCAGCTCCAGGACAGCTAACACTGAAGCTTTCTTT
>.|.|TRBJ1-3|TRBV29-1
CSVEEHTGNTIYF
TGCAGCGTTGAAGAACATACTGGAAACACCATATATTTT
>.|.|TRBJ1-1|TRBV11-2
CASSLSRSLLNTEAFF
TGTGCCAGCAGCTTATCGCGGTCCCTACTGAACACTGAAGCTTTCTTT
>few|.|TRBJ2-7|TRBV12-3/TRBV12-4
CASSLGGREQYF
TGTGCCAGCAGTTTAGGAGGGCGCGAGCAGTACTTC
>.|TRBD2|TRBJ2-7|TRBV19
CASSFSGTYEQYF
TGTGCCAGTAGCTTTAGCGGGACGTACGAGCAGTACTTC
>.|.|TRBJ2-3|TRBV9
CASSVEGSGSTDTQYF
TGTGCCAGCAGCGTAGAGGGGAGCGGGAGCACAGATACGCAGTATTTT
>.|TRBD1|TRBJ1-1|TRBV3-1/TRBV3-2
CASTETGLNTEAFF
TGTGCCAGCACGGAGACAGGGTTGAACACTGAAGCTTTCTTT
>.|TRBD1|TRBJ1-2|TRBV29-1
CSGFGTDTGYTF
TGCAGCGGTTTCGGGACAGATACTGGCTACACCTTC
>.|.|TRBJ1-1|TRBV4-1
CASSRDRDSSEAFF
TGCGCCAGCAGCCGAGATCGGGACTCATCTGAAGCTTTCTTT
>.|.|TRBJ1-1|TRBV2
CASSETAEAFF
TGTGCCAGCAGTGAGACAGCTGAAGCTTTCTTT
>.|.|TRBJ1-1|TRBV7-8
CASRDTLSGTEAFF
TGTGCCAGCCGGGACACTCTTTCGGGCACTGAAGCTTTCTTT
>.|.|TRBJ1-1|TRBV19
CASSDYSRINTEAFF
TGTGCCAGTAGCGATTACAGTAGGATTAACACTGAAGCTTTCTTT
>.|.|TRBJ2-3|TRBV29-1
CSVEGGRGTDTQYF
TGCAGCGTTGAGGGGGGGCGAGGCACAGATACGCAGTATTTT
>.|TRBD1|TRBJ1-1|TRBV6-5
CASSYSGGEFNTEAFF
TGTGCCAGCAGTTATTCAGGGGGCGAGTTTAACACTGAAGCTTTCTTT
>.|.|TRBJ1-1|TRBV7-3
CASSLTGQWNTEAFF
TGTGCCAGCAGCTTAACTGGACAATGGAACACTGAAGCTTTCTTT
>.|.|TRBJ2-7|TRBV7-9
CASSQPLVDYSYEQYF
TGTGCCAGCAGCCAGCCCCTAGTAGACTACTCCTACGAGCAGTACTTC
>.|.|TRBJ1-5|TRBV28
CASSFRKGGTSNQPQHF
TGTGCCAGCAGTTTTCGAAAAGGGGGTACGAGCAATCAGCCCCAGCATTTT
>.|.|TRBJ1-6|TRBV27
CASSFEGRVGSPLHF
TGTGCCAGCAGTTTTGAAGGCAGGGTGGGCTCACCCCTCCACTTT